These 3 T cell receptor beta chains were all obtained from the same sample, sequenced in a study of blood T cell repertoires in COVID-19. TCRdb keeps only in-frame clones here, not all; method: immunoSEQ multiplex PCR. The table includes approximately 150,000 clones, roughly 90% detected once. The sequencing input was PBMCs or T cells enriched from blood (not recorded which). The receptors stem from a human donor with acute COVID-19. The donor label of this sample is uncertain.

This clone was detected once. The rearrangement joins TRBV2 to TRBJ2-2; D perhaps matches TRBD2 (6 bases). Between the trimmed V and J ends, which lost 3 bases and 2 bases, there was a span of 10 bases. Germline V gene lookup returns CDR1 SNHLY and CDR2 FYNNEI. The CDR3 length is 15 residues. Here the CDR3 DNA reads TGTGCCAGCAGTGAGACTAGTCAAAACACCGGGGAGCTGTTTTTT. It specifies CASSETSQNTGELFF.

The rearrangement joins TRBV4-2 to TRBJ2-7; the D gene is possibly TRBD2 (5 bases). In germline, CDR1 is LGHNA, CDR2 YNFKEQ. V was clipped by 5 bases and J by 5 bases, with 19 bases between them. The CDR3 loop spans 15 amino acids. CDR3 DNA: TGTGCCAGCAGCTCCCCGGGTGCCGGGGTCCACGAGCAGTACTTC. Translating it yields CASSSPGAGVHEQYF.

The gene calls are TRBV10-1 and TRBJ1-1; no clear D. The V gene lost 5 bases and the J gene lost 7 bases, with 14 bases spanning the gap. Germline V gene lookup returns CDR1 WNHNN and CDR2 SYGVQD (reference sequence). The CDR3 is made up of 13 amino acids. CDR3: CASSRVVTFEAFF. The CDR3 DNA sequence: TGCGCCAGCAGTCGGGTGGTTACTTTTGAAGCTTTCTTT.